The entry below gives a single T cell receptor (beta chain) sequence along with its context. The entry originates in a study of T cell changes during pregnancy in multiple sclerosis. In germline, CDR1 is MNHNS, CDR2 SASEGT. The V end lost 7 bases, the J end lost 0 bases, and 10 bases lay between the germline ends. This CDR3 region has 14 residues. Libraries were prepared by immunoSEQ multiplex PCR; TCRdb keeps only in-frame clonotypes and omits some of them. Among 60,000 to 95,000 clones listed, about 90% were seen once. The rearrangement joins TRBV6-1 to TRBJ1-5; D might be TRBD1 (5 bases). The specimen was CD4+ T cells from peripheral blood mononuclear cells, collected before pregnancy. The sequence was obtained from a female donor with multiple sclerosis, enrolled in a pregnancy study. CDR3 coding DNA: TGTGCCAGCACGGACATCTATAGCAATCAGCCCCAGCATTTT. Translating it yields CASTDIYSNQPQHF.